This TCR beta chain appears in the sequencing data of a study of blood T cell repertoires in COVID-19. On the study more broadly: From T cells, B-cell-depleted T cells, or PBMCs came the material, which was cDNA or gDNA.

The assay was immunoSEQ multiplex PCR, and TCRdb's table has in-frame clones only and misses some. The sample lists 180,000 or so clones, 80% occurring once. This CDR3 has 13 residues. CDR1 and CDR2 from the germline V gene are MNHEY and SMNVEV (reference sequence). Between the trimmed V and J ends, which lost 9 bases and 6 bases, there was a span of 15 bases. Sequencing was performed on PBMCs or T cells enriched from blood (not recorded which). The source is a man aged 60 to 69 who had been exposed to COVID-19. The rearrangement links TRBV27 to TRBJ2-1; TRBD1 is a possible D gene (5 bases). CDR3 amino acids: CASHPGIGNEQFF. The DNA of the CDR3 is TGTGCCAGTCACCCAGGGATTGGCAATGAGCAGTTCTTC.